These 30 T cell receptor beta chains share one sample of origin, sequenced in a study of T cell responses to AZD1222 COVID-19 vaccine. Measured with immunoSEQ multiplex PCR; TCRdb has only the in-frame clones, and not every one. Of over 150,000 clones detected, 90% appear once; the ten largest clones hold approximately 1.5%. This sample comprised peripheral blood, obtained on day 0 of AZD1222 vaccination. These receptors all come from an adult in good health.

This chain links TRBV16 with TRBJ1-2; D call uncertain. CDR3 size: 14 residues. V lost 5 bases, J lost 7 bases, and 17 bases lay in between. Germline loops: CDR1 KGHSY, CDR2 FQNENV. The CDR3 nucleotides read TGTGCCAGCAGCTCCTTGGGAGGGAGACGTGGCTACACCTTC. Amino acid sequence: CASSSLGGRRGYTF. The whole variable domain, filled in from reference TRBV16 and TRBJ1-2, reads GEEVAQTPKHLVRGEGQKAKLYCAPIKGHSYVFWYQQVLKNEFKFLISFQNENVFDETGMPKERFSAKCLPNSPCSLEIQATKLEDSAVYFCASSSLGGRRGYTFGSGTRLTVV.

This chain links TRBV18 with TRBJ1-2; no clear D. V was trimmed by 3 bases and J by 5 bases, leaving 10 bases between them. Germline assignment: CDR1 KGHSH and CDR2 LQKENI. This CDR3 is built from 13 residues. The CDR3 spells CASSPGEYYGYTF. CDR3 nucleotides: TGTGCCAGCTCACCGGGCGAATATTATGGCTACACCTTC.

The chain carries TRBV3-1 (or the pseudogene TRBV3-2) and TRBJ1-4; tentatively, D is TRBD1 (5 bases). The CDR3 contains 14 residues. V was pared by 2 bases and J by 8 bases, with 12 bases between. Germline CDR1 and CDR2: LGHDT and YNNKEL (reference sequence). The CDR3 DNA reads TGTGCCAGCAGCCAAACCTCGGGGGGAGAAAAACTGTTTTTT. Translation: CASSQTSGGEKLFF.

The J gene is TRBJ1-5, the V gene TRBV5-1; D is undetermined. The CDR3 has 15 residues. From germline, CDR1 is SGHRS and CDR2 YFSETQ. With 0 bases removed from V and 4 bases from J, the gap between germline ends came to 11 bases. The CDR3 DNA sequence: TGCGCCAGCAGCTTGGATTTGAGTCGAAATCAGCCCCAGCATTTT. This gives the protein CASSLDLSRNQPQHF. Full variable domain (missing parts from reference TRBV5-1 and TRBJ1-5): KAGVTQTPRYLIKTRGQQVTLSCSPISGHRSVSWYQQTPGQGLQFLFEYFSETQRNKGNFPGRFSGRQFSNSRSEMNVSTLELGDSALYLCASSLDLSRNQPQHFGDGTRLSIL.

V is TRBV5-1 and J is TRBJ1-3; D is perhaps TRBD1 (5 bases). Trimming stripped 0 bases from V and 4 bases from J, with 8 bases between. The CDR3 sequence is 14 residues long. Germline V lookup: CDR1 SGHRS, CDR2 YFSETQ. CDR3 amino acids: CASSLEGVGNTIYF. The CDR3 DNA reads TGCGCCAGCAGCTTGGAAGGGGTAGGAAACACCATATATTTT.

The rearrangement links TRBV7-9 to TRBJ2-7; possible D gene TRBD2, 7 bases. V was cut by 3 bases and J by 1 base, with 16 bases left in between. This CDR3 has 16 amino acids. Germline values: CDR1 SEHNR, CDR2 FQNEAQ (reference sequence). The CDR3 loop is CASSLGAGASSYEQYF. The CDR3 coding sequence is TGTGCCAGCAGCTTGGGCGCGGGGGCCTCTTCCTACGAGCAGTACTTC.

The chain is built from TRBV19 and TRBJ2-7, with a weak D call TRBD2 (6 bases). Trimming took off 0 bases at V and 4 bases at J, with 13 bases between the two ends. Germline V gene sequence: CDR1 LNHDA, CDR2 SQIVND (reference sequence). The length of the CDR3 is 15 residues. For the CDR3, the DNA is TGTGCCAGTAGTATAGATCTCTGGAGGGTGTACGAGCAGTACTTC. Its translation is CASSIDLWRVYEQYF. Supplemented by reference TRBV19 and TRBJ2-7, the full variable domain reads DGGITQSPKYLFRKEGQNVTLSCEQNLNHDAMYWYRQDPGQGLRLIYYSQIVNDFQKGDIAEGYSVSREKKESFPLTVTSAQKNPTAFYLCASSIDLWRVYEQYFGPGTRLTVT.

The chain joins TRBV4-1 to TRBJ1-3; the D gene is possibly TRBD1 (6 bases). The CDR3 extends over 16 amino acids. V gave up 1 base and J gave up 4 bases, with 14 bases separating them. Germline V CDR1 and CDR2: MGHRA, YSYEKL. In DNA, the CDR3 is TGCGCCAGCAGCCAAGGGACAGTCCTTGCCGGAAACACCATATATTTT. It encodes CASSQGTVLAGNTIYF.

The V and J genes are TRBV25-1 and TRBJ2-2; D unresolved. The CDR3 length is 16 residues. The germline CDR1 and CDR2 sequences are MGHDK and SYGVNS. V was clipped by 6 bases and J by 0 bases, with 14 bases between them. This chain's CDR3 is CASSDLLRTNTGELFF. In nucleotides, the CDR3 is TGTGCCAGCAGCGACCTTCTTAGAACGAACACCGGGGAGCTGTTTTTT.

This sequence joins TRBV7-3 and TRBJ2-1; 8 bases fit TRBD1. Germline trimming cut 5 bases from V and 8 bases from J; bases unmatched to any gene: 8. CDR1 is SGHTA, CDR2 FQGTGA, per germline. The CDR3 consists of 14 residues. The CDR3 sequence is CASSPGQGRDEQFF. DNA of the CDR3: TGTGCCAGCAGCCCAGGACAGGGCCGGGATGAGCAGTTCTTC.

The chain has TRBV6-6 and TRBJ2-7; 7 bases align to TRBD2. The germline gives CDR1 MNHNY, CDR2 SVGAGI (reference sequence). This CDR3 has 15 residues. V shed 5 bases and J 4 bases; nucleotides not matched to a gene: 11. CDR3: CASSPALRGGYEQYF. The CDR3 nucleotides are TGTGCCAGCAGTCCGGCCCTACGCGGGGGTTACGAGCAGTACTTC.

The J gene is TRBJ1-6, the V gene TRBV9, with D hard to call. This CDR3 spans 12 amino acids. Per germline, CDR1 SGDLS and CDR2 YYNGEE. With 7 bases removed from V and 6 bases from J, the gap between germline ends came to 8 bases. The CDR3 protein is CASRSLNSPLHF. In DNA form, the CDR3 reads TGTGCCAGCCGAAGCCTTAATTCACCCCTCCACTTT.

The rearrangement uses TRBV11-2 and TRBJ1-2, with 8 bases identical to TRBD1. Germline values: CDR1 SGHAT, CDR2 FQNNGV. The CDR3 has 13 amino acids. Germline trimming cut 4 bases from V and 7 bases from J; bases unmatched to any gene: 5. CDR3: CASSSLDRVGYTF. In DNA form, the CDR3 reads TGTGCCAGCAGCTCTTTGGACAGGGTTGGCTACACCTTC. Supplemented by reference TRBV11-2 and TRBJ1-2, the full variable domain reads EAGVAQSPRYKIIEKRQSVAFWCNPISGHATLYWYQQILGQGPKLLIQFQNNGVVDDSQLPKDRFSAERLKGVDSTLKIQPAKLEDSAVYLCASSSLDRVGYTFGSGTRLTVV.

This chain links TRBV7-9 with TRBJ2-2; D may be TRBD2 (5 bases). V was shortened by 3 bases and J by 0 bases, with 8 bases between the two germline ends. Germline V gene data show CDR1 as SEHNR and CDR2 as FQNEAQ (reference sequence). The CDR3 runs to 15 residues. The CDR3 is CASSLTGTNTGELFF. The CDR3 DNA follows: TGTGCCAGCAGCTTGACGGGGACGAACACCGGGGAGCTGTTTTTT.

The J gene is TRBJ2-1, the V gene TRBV7-9; 10 bases line up with TRBD2. Per the germline V gene, CDR1 is SEHNR and CDR2 is FQNEAQ (reference sequence). V shed 5 bases, J shed 3 bases, and the junction held 4 bases outside the gene matches. The CDR3 has 15 residues. The CDR3 coding sequence is TGTGCCAGCAGCCAGAAGCGGGGGGGCTACAATGAGCAGTTCTTC. Protein product: CASSQKRGGYNEQFF.

This chain joins TRBV7-8 and TRBJ1-1; possible D gene TRBD1, 5 bases. Trimming took 3 bases from V and 2 from J, leaving 7 bases between them. Germline V gene lookup returns CDR1 SGHVS and CDR2 FQNEAQ. CDR3 size: 13 residues. CDR3 residues: CASSFRDNTEAFF. The CDR3 bases are TGTGCCAGCAGCTTTCGGGACAACACTGAAGCTTTCTTT.

The V call is TRBV4-1, the J call TRBJ1-4; D call uncertain. The V gene lost 4 bases and the J gene lost 0 bases, with 9 bases spanning the gap. There are 15 residues in the CDR3. In germline, CDR1 is MGHRA, CDR2 YSYEKL. The CDR3 nucleotides read TGCGCCAGCAGCCTCACTCCATCAACTAATGAAAAACTGTTTTTT. It specifies CASSLTPSTNEKLFF.

The chain has TRBV6-5 and TRBJ2-2; D may be TRBD2 (5 bases). V lost 5 bases to trimming and J lost 4 bases, with 14 bases between them. The germline V gene has CDR1 MNHEY and CDR2 SVGAGI. The CDR3 totals 15 residues. The CDR3 protein is CASSPERTATGELFF. The CDR3 DNA sequence: TGTGCCAGCAGTCCCGAGCGGACTGCCACCGGGGAGCTGTTTTTT.

This chain uses TRBV7-8 with TRBJ1-2; D ambiguous. The ends were cut back, 1 base at V and 8 bases at J, with 11 bases in the middle. The germline CDR1 and CDR2 sequences are SGHVS and FQNEAQ. CDR3 size: 13 residues. This CDR3 reads CASSLEVGHGYTF. The CDR3 nucleotides are TGTGCCAGCAGCTTAGAAGTTGGGCACGGCTACACCTTC.

The CDR3 here is CASSLWGSTDTQYF. The DNA of the CDR3 is TGTGCCAGCAGTTTATGGGGCTCCACAGATACGCAGTATTTT. This chain links TRBV27 with TRBJ2-3, with D possibly matching TRBD1 (5 bases). This CDR3 comprises 14 residues. V was trimmed by 1 base and J by 2 bases, leaving 7 bases between them. CDR1 is MNHEY and CDR2 is SMNVEV in the germline V gene (reference sequence).

This sequence joins TRBV28 and TRBJ1-4, with TRBD1 matching over 9 bases. The J segment lost 5 bases and the V segment lost 1 base, leaving 2 bases of the junction unmatched. This CDR3 comprises 15 residues. Germline assignment: CDR1 MDHEN and CDR2 SYDVKM. CDR3 protein: CASSLSGTGNEKLFF. The CDR3 bases are TGTGCCAGCAGTTTATCAGGGACAGGGAATGAAAAACTGTTTTTT.

V gene TRBV4-1 combines with J gene TRBJ1-1, with D hard to call. The CDR3 loop spans 11 amino acids. Per the germline V gene, CDR1 is MGHRA and CDR2 is YSYEKL. Trimming shortened V by 4 bases and J by 3 bases, and 3 bases separated the two germline ends. CDR3 DNA sequence: TGCGCCAGCAGCCGAGACACTGAAGCTTTCTTT. Translated, it gives CASSRDTEAFF.

The rearrangement uses TRBV6-6 and TRBJ1-1; D unresolved. V was trimmed by 4 bases and J by 4 bases, leaving 13 bases between them. CDR3 length: 14 residues. CDR1 MNHNY and CDR2 SVGAGI come from the germline V gene (reference sequence). The CDR3, as DNA: TGTGCCAGCAGTTCTCCGGGCCTGGGCACTGAAGCTTTCTTT. It is translated as CASSSPGLGTEAFF.

The genes are TRBV20-1 and TRBJ2-7; TRBD1 aligns across 7 bases. V lost 3 bases to trimming and J lost 4 bases; unmatched junction nucleotides: 6. This CDR3 is 13 amino acids long. Germline assignment: CDR1 DFQATT and CDR2 SNEGSKA (reference sequence). This chain's CDR3 is CSASRDSIYEQYF. The CDR3 bases are TGCAGTGCTAGTAGGGACAGTATATACGAGCAGTACTTC.

This chain connects TRBV5-1 to TRBJ2-7; 8 bases fit TRBD1. Germline-derived CDR1 and CDR2 are SGHRS and YFSETQ. This CDR3 contains 13 residues. V gave up 10 bases and J gave up 0 bases; unmatched junction bases: 6. DNA of the CDR3: TGCGCCTCTGGACAGGGAGCCTCCTACGAGCAGTACTTC. Translation: CASGQGASYEQYF.

The rearrangement links TRBV11-2 to TRBJ1-2, with D possibly being TRBD1 (5 bases). V was shortened by 5 bases and J by 7 bases, with 11 bases between the two germline ends. CDR1 is SGHAT and CDR2 is FQNNGV in the germline V gene. There are 12 residues in the CDR3. In DNA, the CDR3 is TGTGCCAGCAGCCTAGGGGTCGGTGGCTACACCTTC. This gives the protein CASSLGVGGYTF. The full variable domain, with the rest looked up from reference TRBV11-2 and TRBJ1-2, is EAGVAQSPRYKIIEKRQSVAFWCNPISGHATLYWYQQILGQGPKLLIQFQNNGVVDDSQLPKDRFSAERLKGVDSTLKIQPAKLEDSAVYLCASSLGVGGYTFGSGTRLTVV.

This chain links TRBV7-9 with TRBJ2-2; tentatively, D is TRBD1 (6 bases). V shed 5 bases and J shed 4 bases, with 14 bases lying between them. Germline CDR1 is SEHNR and CDR2 is FQNEAQ (reference sequence). The CDR3 spans 15 residues. The CDR3 bases are TGTGCCAGCAGCCACTACAGGGACGGCACCGGGGAGCTGTTTTTT. It is translated as CASSHYRDGTGELFF.

The rearrangement uses TRBV10-3 and TRBJ1-4; no firm D call. The V end was cut by 4 bases, the J end by 8 bases, with 17 bases between. Germline loops: CDR1 ENHRY, CDR2 SYGVKD. The CDR3 contains 15 residues. As DNA, the CDR3 is TGTGCCATCAGTGCCGGGCCCCAGATGGGCGAAAAACTGTTTTTT. This gives the protein CAISAGPQMGEKLFF.

V usage is TRBV29-1 and J usage is TRBJ2-7; D gene uncertain. Germline CDR1 reads SQVTM; CDR2 reads ANQGSEA. CDR3 size: 13 residues. Trimming took 5 bases from V and 0 from J, leaving 11 bases between them. CDR3: CSVSGVSSYEQYF. In nucleotides, the CDR3 is TGCAGCGTTTCTGGGGTGAGCTCCTACGAGCAGTACTTC.

The rearrangement joins TRBV6-1 to TRBJ2-7, with D unclear. The CDR3 covers 16 residues. Germline V gene sequence: CDR1 MNHNS, CDR2 SASEGT. V lost 2 bases, J lost 3 bases, and 17 bases lay in between. The CDR3 DNA follows: TGTGCCAGCAGTGAATCGGCCAGGCAATCTTACTACGAGCAGTACTTC. Its translation: CASSESARQSYYEQYF.